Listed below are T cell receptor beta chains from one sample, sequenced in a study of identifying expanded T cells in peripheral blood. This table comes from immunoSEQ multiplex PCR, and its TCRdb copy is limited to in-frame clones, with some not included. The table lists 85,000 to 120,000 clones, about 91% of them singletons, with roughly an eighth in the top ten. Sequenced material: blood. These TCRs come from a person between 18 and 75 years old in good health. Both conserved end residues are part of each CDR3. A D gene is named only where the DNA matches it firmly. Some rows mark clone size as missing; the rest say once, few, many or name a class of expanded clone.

CDR3nt: TGCGCCAGCAGCCAAGGACAGGGTCGGACCTACGAGCAGTACTTC
CDR3aa: CASSQGQGRTYEQYF
abundance: .
d_gene: TRBD1
j_gene: TRBJ2-7
v_gene: TRBV4-3

CDR3nt: TGTGCCAGCAGCTTAGCGACTGACAGGGGGCATGGCTACACCTTC
CDR3aa: CASSLATDRGHGYTF
abundance: .
d_gene: TRBD1
j_gene: TRBJ1-2
v_gene: TRBV7-2

CDR3nt: TGTGCCAGCAGGGATGACAGTGGAGACTACGACGAGCAGTACTTC
CDR3aa: CASRDDSGDYDEQYF
abundance: once
d_gene: .
j_gene: TRBJ2-7
v_gene: TRBV2

CDR3nt: TGTGCCTGGAGTCCCTTGGGGGGCGAGTCCTACGAGCAGTACTTC
CDR3aa: CAWSPLGGESYEQYF
abundance: .
d_gene: .
j_gene: TRBJ2-7
v_gene: TRBV30

CDR3nt: TGTGCCAGCAGCTTGGAGGCAGGGATATGGGAGACCCAGTACTTC
CDR3aa: CASSLEAGIWETQYF
abundance: few
d_gene: .
j_gene: TRBJ2-5
v_gene: TRBV5-4

CDR3nt: TGTGCCAGCAGTGGTCAGGGACAGGGGGCCGATGGCTACACCTTC
CDR3aa: CASSGQGQGADGYTF
abundance: .
d_gene: TRBD1
j_gene: TRBJ1-2
v_gene: TRBV2

CDR3nt: TGTGCCAGCAGCACCACGGGGCAAGCTTTCTTT
CDR3aa: CASSTTGQAFF
abundance: few
d_gene: .
j_gene: TRBJ1-1
v_gene: TRBV7-2

CDR3nt: TGCGCCAGCAGCCACCCAGAGGGCCTTCAGACCCAGTACTTC
CDR3aa: CASSHPEGLQTQYF
abundance: .
d_gene: .
j_gene: TRBJ2-5
v_gene: TRBV5-1

CDR3nt: TGTGCCAGCTCAGCACCGGGACAGGGGACTGAAAAACTGTTTTTT
CDR3aa: CASSAPGQGTEKLFF
abundance: .
d_gene: TRBD1
j_gene: TRBJ1-4
v_gene: TRBV18

CDR3nt: TGTGCCAGCAGCCCCGGCGGGGGGCGTCACACTGAAGCTTTCTTT
CDR3aa: CASSPGGGRHTEAFF
abundance: .
d_gene: .
j_gene: TRBJ1-1
v_gene: TRBV13

CDR3nt: TGTGCCAGCAGCCGTGTAGGAGGAGATACGCAGTATTTT
CDR3aa: CASSRVGGDTQYF
abundance: .
d_gene: .
j_gene: TRBJ2-3
v_gene: TRBV7-9

CDR3nt: TGCAGTGCTAGAGACAGGTTGCAAGCTTTCTTT
CDR3aa: CSARDRLQAFF
abundance: few
d_gene: .
j_gene: TRBJ1-1
v_gene: TRBV20-1

CDR3nt: TGTGCCAGCAGCTTAGGGTCCGGGGAAGAAGGCAATCAGCCCCAGCATTTT
CDR3aa: CASSLGSGEEGNQPQHF
abundance: .
d_gene: .
j_gene: TRBJ1-5
v_gene: TRBV7-9

CDR3nt: TGTGCCAGCAGCCTGGGACTAGCGGGATCCAATGAGCAGTTCTTC
CDR3aa: CASSLGLAGSNEQFF
abundance: .
d_gene: TRBD2
j_gene: TRBJ2-1
v_gene: TRBV28

CDR3nt: TGCGCCAGCAGCCCGGTGGGACCCAACTATGGCTACACCTTC
CDR3aa: CASSPVGPNYGYTF
abundance: .
d_gene: .
j_gene: TRBJ1-2
v_gene: TRBV5-1

CDR3nt: TGTGCCAGCAGCTTTCGGCAACAGGGGGCGGGTGGCTACACCTTC
CDR3aa: CASSFRQQGAGGYTF
abundance: .
d_gene: TRBD1
j_gene: TRBJ1-2
v_gene: TRBV7-2

CDR3nt: TGTGCCAGCAGCTCTAGCGGGCTGGATGAGCAGTTCTTC
CDR3aa: CASSSSGLDEQFF
abundance: .
d_gene: TRBD2
j_gene: TRBJ2-1
v_gene: TRBV7-2

CDR3nt: TGCGCCAGCAGCTTGGAACTAGTAGCAGATACGCAGTATTTT
CDR3aa: CASSLELVADTQYF
abundance: .
d_gene: .
j_gene: TRBJ2-3
v_gene: TRBV5-1

CDR3nt: TGTGCCAGTAGCGGACCATCCGGGGGCAGTGAGCAGTTCTTC
CDR3aa: CASSGPSGGSEQFF
abundance: .
d_gene: .
j_gene: TRBJ2-1
v_gene: TRBV19

CDR3nt: TGTGCCAGCAGCCAAGGATACAATGAGCAGTTCTTC
CDR3aa: CASSQGYNEQFF
abundance: .
d_gene: .
j_gene: TRBJ2-1
v_gene: TRBV14

CDR3nt: TGTGCCAGCAGACGCCCAGGGCTCCAAGAGACCCAGTACTTC
CDR3aa: CASRRPGLQETQYF
abundance: .
d_gene: .
j_gene: TRBJ2-5
v_gene: TRBV27

CDR3nt: TGTGCCAGCAGTATAGGGACTTGGGAAAAACTGTTTTTT
CDR3aa: CASSIGTWEKLFF
abundance: .
d_gene: .
j_gene: TRBJ1-4
v_gene: TRBV6-1

CDR3nt: TGTGCCAGCGGCGGTAGCAATCAGCCCCAGCATTTT
CDR3aa: CASGGSNQPQHF
abundance: .
d_gene: .
j_gene: TRBJ1-5
v_gene: TRBV28

CDR3nt: TGCAGCGTTACAGGGGGCAACAATCAGCCCCAGCATTTT
CDR3aa: CSVTGGNNQPQHF
abundance: .
d_gene: TRBD1
j_gene: TRBJ1-5
v_gene: TRBV29-1